A single sample is the source of the 29 T cell receptor beta chains below, sequenced in a study of CD8+CD57+ T cells in acquired aplastic anemia. All sequencing subjects had displayed CD8+CD57+ cell expansion on flow cytometry. TCR beta VDJ and CDR3 profiles were obtained from a genomic DNA template. TCRdb re-analysed the reads in MiXCR, keeping a single row per CDR3 protein. The data show hundreds of thousands of distinct CDR3 sequences, around 30% seen once. Sequenced: sorted CD4+, CD8+, or CD8+CD57+ T cells (not recorded which) from PBMCs. The receptors come from a human donor with aplastic anemia.

The rearrangement joins TRBV5-1 to TRBJ1-1; the D gene is possibly TRBD1 (5 bases). The CDR3 consists of 15 residues. The V and J ends lost 0 bases and 0 bases respectively, with 9 bases between them. Germline V gene data show CDR1 as SGHRS and CDR2 as YFSETQ. CDR3 nucleotide sequence: TGCGCCAGCAGCTTGGAGGAGGGGATGAACACTGAAGCTTTCTTT. Residues: CASSLEEGMNTEAFF.

The V and J genes are TRBV7-8 and TRBJ1-6; D unresolved. The CDR3 runs to 17 residues. The germline V gene encodes CDR1 SGHVS and CDR2 FQNEAQ. Trimming removed 1 base at V and 4 bases at J, with 14 bases between. Written as DNA, the CDR3 is TGTGCCAGCAGCTTAGATTCTTTTCGGGTTTATAATTCACCCCTCCACTTT. Translation: CASSLDSFRVYNSPLHF. Supplemented by reference TRBV7-8 and TRBJ1-6, the full variable domain reads GAGVSQSPRYKVAKRGQDVALRCDPISGHVSLFWYQQALGQGPEFLTYFQNEAQLDKSGLPSDRFFAERPEGSVSTLKIQRTQQEDSAVYLCASSLDSFRVYNSPLHFGNGTRLTVT.

The chain carries TRBV2 and TRBJ2-5; the D call may be TRBD1 or TRBD2 (5 bases each). The germline V gene has CDR1 SNHLY and CDR2 FYNNEI. There are 18 residues in the CDR3. V was trimmed by 6 bases and J by 1 base, leaving 24 bases between them. The CDR3 here is CASRRIRDARLTQETQYF. In nucleotides, the CDR3 is TGTGCCAGCAGACGAATCCGGGACGCCAGACTCACCCAAGAGACCCAGTACTTC.

This clonotype appeared once. A much larger clone is a single base away; this may be a read error. The genes are TRBV7-2 and TRBJ1-1; D is ambiguous. The CDR3 is 13 amino acids. Germline values: CDR1 SGHTA, CDR2 FQGNSA. CDR3 protein: CASSFEGNTEASF. The CDR3 DNA reads as TGTGCCAGCAGCTTCGAGGGAAACACTGAAGCTTCCTTT.

This clonotype was seen ten or more times. The V gene is TRBV19, the J gene TRBJ2-1; D perhaps matches TRBD1 (5 bases). Germline lookup yields CDR1 LNHDA and CDR2 SQIVND (reference sequence). This CDR3 has 15 residues. Trimming cost V 3 bases and J 4 bases, with 13 bases left between them. The DNA for the CDR3 is TGTGCCAGTAGTATGCAGGGAAGTACATACAATGAGCAGTTCTTC. Translated, it gives CASSMQGSTYNEQFF.

This clonotype turned up a few times. The chain employs TRBV5-1 and TRBJ2-7; D might be TRBD1 or TRBD2, each matching 6 bases. With 1 base removed from V and 4 bases from J, the gap between germline ends came to 21 bases. The CDR3 sequence is 17 residues long. Per germline, CDR1 SGHRS and CDR2 YFSETQ. CDR3 DNA sequence: TGCGCCAGCAGCTTGAATGGCGGAGGGGGGTTGCGGTACGAGCAGTACTTC. Protein product: CASSLNGGGGLRYEQYF.

This clonotype showed up many times. The rearrangement uses TRBV2 and TRBJ2-7, with a weak D call TRBD1 (8 bases). The V end lost 4 bases, the J end lost 12 bases, and 16 bases lay between the germline ends. CDR1 and CDR2 from the germline V gene are SNHLY and FYNNEI. The CDR3 contains 12 residues. For the CDR3, the DNA is TGTGCCAGCAGTGCCCCAGGGGGCGGGAGGTACTTC. Translation: CASSAPGGGRYF.

The V and J genes are TRBV5-1 and TRBJ2-1; 11 bases map to TRBD2. The CDR3 is 15 residues long. In germline, CDR1 is SGHRS, CDR2 YFSETQ. V lost 0 bases and J lost 9; bases outside the gene matches: 5. In nucleotides, the CDR3 is TGCGCCAGCAGCTTGGTCGTAGCGGGGGGGAGTGAGCAGTTCTTC. This gives the protein CASSLVVAGGSEQFF.

This clonotype was recorded many times. The chain combines TRBV19 with TRBJ1-2; 8 bases map to TRBD1. The CDR3 sequence is 12 residues long. V lost 11 bases to trimming and J lost 4 bases; unmatched junction nucleotides: 6. From germline, CDR1 is LNHDA and CDR2 SQIVND (reference sequence). The CDR3 DNA sequence: TGTGCCGTAGGACAGGGCGTCTATGGCTACACCTTC. This codes for CAVGQGVYGYTF. The entire variable domain, with the rest obtained from reference TRBV19 and TRBJ1-2, is as follows: DGGITQSPKYLFRKEGQNVTLSCEQNLNHDAMYWYRQDPGQGLRLIYYSQIVNDFQKGDIAEGYSVSREKKESFPLTVTSAQKNPTAFYLCAVGQGVYGYTFGSGTRLTVV.

The sample holds a few counts of this clonotype. J is TRBJ2-7 and V is TRBV6-1, with 8 bases matching TRBD1. This CDR3 has 15 residues. Germline CDR1 and CDR2: MNHNS and SASEGT. Trimming at V came to 2 bases and at J to 2 bases, leaving 5 bases not matched to a gene. The CDR3 DNA reads as TGTGCCAGCAGTGAAATCGGACAGGGACCCTACGAGCAGTACTTC. It codes for CASSEIGQGPYEQYF.

This clonotype was observed at least ten times. J is TRBJ1-5 and V is TRBV2; 8 nucleotides agree with TRBD1. Germline CDR1 reads SNHLY; CDR2 reads FYNNEI. The CDR3 is made up of 14 amino acids. V was clipped by 6 bases and J by 4 bases; unmatched bases: 5. CDR3 sequence: CASRGDRRNQPQHF. CDR3 in DNA: TGTGCCAGCAGAGGGGACAGGAGGAATCAGCCCCAGCATTTT.

This clonotype was recorded at least ten times. The chain employs TRBV19 and TRBJ1-2, with 7 nucleotides matching TRBD1. Trimming took 3 bases from V and 2 from J; bases not matched to a gene: 12. Germline V CDR1 and CDR2: LNHDA, SQIVND (reference sequence). The CDR3 covers 17 residues. The DNA of the CDR3 is TGTGCCAGTAGTATCATTGGGCAGGGGGTTAGGAACTATGGCTACACCTTC. This translates into CASSIIGQGVRNYGYTF.

Concerning this clonotype: Likely a read error: the CDR3 ends without its conserved phenylalanine or tryptophan. No DNA is shown, since the ends of the CDR3 on it are uncertain; the CDR3 is the one TCRdb lists. The gene calls are TRBV29-1 and TRBJ1-5; the listed D gene, TRBD1, was not tested against the DNA. CDR1 and CDR2 from the germline V gene are SQVTM and ANQGSEA. The CDR3 is 9 residues long, ends included. The CDR3 protein is CSVAWDRGG.

The chain has TRBV2 and TRBJ2-3; D is possibly TRBD2 (6 bases). CDR1 is SNHLY, CDR2 FYNNEI, per germline. This CDR3 is built from 12 residues. The V end was cut by 9 bases, the J end by 2 bases, with 9 bases between. The chain's CDR3 is CARGLYTDTQYF. In nucleotides, the CDR3 is TGTGCCAGGGGACTCTACACAGATACGCAGTATTTT.

The chain has TRBV30 and TRBJ2-7, with D possibly TRBD2 on 5 matching bases. This CDR3 has 13 amino acids. In germline, CDR1 is GTSNPN, CDR2 SVGIG (reference sequence). V lost 0 bases and J lost 3, with 9 bases in between. CDR3 amino acids: CAWSVMAGYEQYF. DNA for the CDR3: TGTGCCTGGAGTGTAATGGCGGGCTACGAGCAGTACTTC.

The V gene is TRBV20-1, the J gene TRBJ1-2; 7 bases map to TRBD1. Per the germline V gene, CDR1 is DFQATT and CDR2 is SNEGSKA (reference sequence). V shed 5 bases and J 4 bases; nucleotides not matched to a gene: 10. This CDR3 contains 14 residues. CDR3 in DNA: TGCAGTGCTGATACGGACAGGTGGGGCTATGGCTACACCTTC. This encodes CSADTDRWGYGYTF.

A few counts support this clonotype. The chain is built from TRBV19 and TRBJ2-2; no definite D call. Germline CDR1 reads LNHDA; CDR2 reads SQIVND (reference sequence). V lost 5 bases, J lost 7 bases, and 5 bases lay in between. CDR3 length: 11 residues. CDR3 sequence: CASSGYGELFF. The DNA of the CDR3 is TGTGCCAGTAGTGGATACGGGGAGCTGTTTTTT.

In this sample, this clonotype turned up a few times. This clone may be a read error of a much larger clone one base away. Because it lacks the conserved phenylalanine or tryptophan at the end, this CDR3 is likely a read error. The chain combines TRBV11-2 with TRBJ1-2; no clear D gene. V lost 0 bases, J lost 4 bases, and 9 bases lay in between. CDR1 and CDR2 (germline): SGHAT, FQNNGV. The CDR3 loop spans 14 amino acids. CDR3 in amino acids: CASSLDLGSYGYTL. As DNA, the CDR3 is TGTGCCAGCAGCTTAGATCTTGGGTCCTATGGCTACACCCTC.

With regard to this clonotype: An end of the junction does not agree with germline; a read error may underlie this. The chain employs TRBV24-1 and TRBJ2-3; TRBD1 matches at 9 bases. The CDR3 length is 10 residues. In germline, CDR1 is KGHDR, CDR2 SFDVKD. CDR3 sequence: CATSDTGTGF. The DNA for the CDR3 is TGTGCCACCAGTGACACCGGGACAGGGTTT.

The CDR3 nucleotides are TGTGCCAGCAGCTTTGACCCCAGGGCCATAGGGAACAATGAGCAGTTCTTC. This sequence encodes CASSFDPRAIGNNEQFF. The J gene is TRBJ2-1, the V gene TRBV11-2; a possible D gene is TRBD1 (5 bases). V shed 3 bases and J shed 5 bases, with 20 bases lying between them. The CDR3 spans 17 residues. CDR1 SGHAT and CDR2 FQNNGV come from the germline V gene. Full variable domain (rest looked up from reference TRBV11-2 and TRBJ2-1): EAGVAQSPRYKIIEKRQSVAFWCNPISGHATLYWYQQILGQGPKLLIQFQNNGVVDDSQLPKDRFSAERLKGVDSTLKIQPAKLEDSAVYLCASSFDPRAIGNNEQFFGPGTRLTVL.

This clonotype was counted many times. The chain joins TRBV2 to TRBJ1-2; 7 positions agree with TRBD1. The ends lost 7 bases at V and 3 bases at J; junction bases unmatched: 2. Germline V gene data show CDR1 as SNHLY and CDR2 as FYNNEI. There are 12 residues in the CDR3. The CDR3 is CASTGTDYGYTF. The CDR3 DNA reads TGTGCCAGCACAGGGACAGACTATGGCTACACCTTC.

As to this clonotype: This could be a read error, since a much larger clone is one nucleotide away. This CDR3 is missing its conserved last phenylalanine or tryptophan, likely due to a read error. The rearrangement links TRBV13 to TRBJ1-2; the D gene is possibly TRBD1 (6 bases). V gave up 5 bases and J gave up 3 bases, with 7 bases separating them. Germline V gives CDR1 PRHDT, CDR2 FYEKMQ (reference sequence). This CDR3 is 12 amino acids long. The CDR3 DNA follows: TGTGCCAGCAGCCAGGGGTACTATGGCTACACCTCC. Amino acid sequence: CASSQGYYGYTS.

Details on this clonotype: A single base separates this from a much larger clone, so it may be a read error. This sequence joins TRBV2 and TRBJ2-3; the D gene is possibly TRBD2 (6 bases). The CDR3 is 15 residues long. V lost 4 bases and J lost 1, with 12 bases in between. CDR1 is SNHLY, CDR2 FYNNEI, per germline. CDR3 DNA sequence: TGTGCCAGCAGTGCCAGGGCTAGCGGCACAGATACGCAGTATTTT. Translation gives CASSARASGTDTQYF.

The chain links TRBV9 to TRBJ2-6; 7 nucleotides agree with TRBD1. Per the germline V gene, CDR1 is SGDLS and CDR2 is YYNGEE. This CDR3 spans 15 amino acids. V was pared by 5 bases and J by 2 bases, with 4 bases of the junction left unmatched. CDR3 loop: CASRKDRAGANVLTF. The CDR3 bases are TGTGCCAGCAGAAAAGACAGGGCTGGGGCCAACGTCCTGACTTTC.

The chain employs TRBV20-1 and TRBJ1-2; D is perhaps TRBD1 (5 bases). V was trimmed by 6 bases and J by 2 bases, leaving 10 bases between them. CDR1 is DFQATT and CDR2 is SNEGSKA in the germline V gene (reference sequence). This CDR3 has 12 amino acids. CDR3 protein: CSAYDRNYGYTF. Written as DNA, the CDR3 is TGCAGTGCCTACGACAGAAACTATGGCTACACCTTC.

The J gene is TRBJ1-1, the V gene TRBV19; no clear D gene. CDR1 is LNHDA and CDR2 is SQIVND in the germline V gene (reference sequence). Trimming left V 7 bases short and J 7 bases short, with 13 bases between. The CDR3 extends over 12 amino acids. The CDR3 sequence: CASIPPPGEAFF. CDR3 DNA sequence: TGTGCCAGTATTCCCCCTCCCGGTGAAGCTTTCTTT.

The sample holds many counts of this clonotype. The rearrangement uses TRBV20-1 and TRBJ1-5; D is ambiguous. V was cut by 4 bases and J by 6 bases, with 16 bases left in between. Per germline, CDR1 DFQATT and CDR2 SNEGSKA (reference sequence). The CDR3 is 14 residues long. The CDR3 DNA reads TGCAGTGCTACGTATTCAGGTTCCCCTCAGCCCCAGCATTTT. Protein product: CSATYSGSPQPQHF.

The V gene is TRBV30, the J gene TRBJ2-5, with 10 bases that match TRBD2. The length of the CDR3 is 13 residues. CDR1 is GTSNPN, CDR2 SVGIG, per germline (reference sequence). With V trimmed by 2 bases and J by 8 bases, 5 bases remained unmatched. Written as DNA, the CDR3 is TGTGCCTGGAGTTTAGCGGGGGGAGGTACCCAGTACTTC. Encoded protein: CAWSLAGGGTQYF. The variable domain in full, with the rest retrieved from reference TRBV30 and TRBJ2-5, is SQTIHQWPATLVQPVGSPLSLECTVEGTSNPNLYWYRQAAGRGLQLLFYSVGIGQISSEVPQNLSASRPQDRQFILSSKKLLLSDSGFYLCAWSLAGGGTQYFGPGTRLLVL.

This clonotype was seen a few times. This chain connects TRBV2 to TRBJ1-1, with 10 bases identical to TRBD1. Trimming took 5 bases from V and 3 from J; bases not matched to a gene: 3. The CDR3 extends over 14 amino acids. Germline lookup yields CDR1 SNHLY and CDR2 FYNNEI. In nucleotides, the CDR3 is TGTGCCAGCAGTCCGGACAGGGGGTACACTGAAGCTTTCTTT. Its translation is CASSPDRGYTEAFF.